This T cell receptor (beta chain) was profiled in a study of blood T cell repertoires in COVID-19. As for the study in general: The cDNA or gDNA used as material had been derived from T cells, B-cell-depleted T cells, or PBMCs.

Seattle's enrolled individuals joined amid active infection and were then monitored longitudinally. In the authors' workflow: Nucleated cell number was recorded as an estimate derived from reference gene primer amplification. Data came from immunoSEQ multiplex PCR; TCRdb stores just in-frame clones and leaves some out. The V and J calls and clone size are taken from that table; D and trimming were inferred from the DNA. Among fewer than 60,000 clones, around 87% were seen once, and the ten largest hold 6.5%. Sequenced material: peripheral blood. This TCR came from a woman in her fifties or sixties with COVID-19, enrolled during active disease.

CDR3 residues: CASSLLGAGVISYEQYF. The CDR3 DNA sequence: TGTGCCAGCAGCCTTCTCGGGGCGGGGGTGATCTCCTACGAGCAGTACTTC. The chain joins TRBV7-2 to TRBJ2-7; TRBD2 aligns across 7 bases. The junction had 13 bases not matched to a gene; V was cut back by 5 bases and J by 0 bases. CDR1 and CDR2 from the germline V gene are SGHTA and FQGNSA. This CDR3 has 17 amino acids.